The 17 T cell receptor beta chains below all came from one sample that was sequenced in a study of tumor and adjacent non-tumor tissue in lung cancer. The template was RNA from unsorted bulk tissue. More than 3 cm separated this lung sample from the edge of the tumor. Three rounds of nested PCR, following a modified ARM-PCR protocol, produced the TCRbeta library. TCRdb processed the multiplex PCR reads anew with MiXCR; each CDR3 protein has one entry. Of tens of thousands of distinct CDR3 sequences in the sample, more than 65% were seen once. Sequencing was performed on distant non-tumor lung tissue. The origin of the receptors is an older man with non-small cell lung cancer.

The gene calls are TRBV11-2 and TRBJ2-3, with D possibly being TRBD1 or TRBD2 (6 bases each). The germline V and J ends were trimmed by 1 base and 6 bases, with 11 bases remaining between them. CDR1 is SGHAT and CDR2 is FQNNGV in the germline V gene. The CDR3 is 14 residues long. DNA of the CDR3: TGTGCCAGCAGCTTAGGTGGGGGGCCGGATACGCAGTATTTT. Its translation: CASSLGGGPDTQYF. Filled out from reference TRBV11-2 and TRBJ2-3, the complete variable domain reads EAGVAQSPRYKIIEKRQSVAFWCNPISGHATLYWYQQILGQGPKLLIQFQNNGVVDDSQLPKDRFSAERLKGVDSTLKIQPAKLEDSAVYLCASSLGGGPDTQYFGPGTRLTVL.

This clonotype was observed once. The junction does not match germline at one end; this may be a read error. The chain links TRBV10-3 to TRBJ2-6; no firm D call. CDR3 length: 14 amino acids. The V gene's germline CDR1 is ENHRY and CDR2 SYGVKD. The CDR3 DNA is TGTGCCGTCAGTGAAAACTCTGGAGCCAACGTCCTGACTTTC. Encoded protein: CAVSENSGANVLTF.

On this clonotype itself: At one end the junction does not follow the germline gene, possibly because of a read error. This chain uses TRBV10-1 with TRBJ2-3; D possibly uses TRBD1 or TRBD2 (5 bases each). CDR1 and CDR2 from the germline V gene are WNHNN and SYGVQD (reference sequence). There are 18 residues in the CDR3. CDR3 sequence: CASNESFGTNMETDTQYF. CDR3 DNA: TGCGCCAGCAATGAGTCCTTCGGGACGAATATGGAGACAGATACGCAGTATTTT.

In its sample, this clonotype was seen once. In DNA, the CDR3 is TGTGCCAGGAGCTCGCTTGACAGGGCTGTCGAAAAACTGTTTTTT. It yields the protein CARSSLDRAVEKLFF. The chain links TRBV6-6 to TRBJ1-4, with 7 nucleotides matching TRBD1. CDR3 length: 15 amino acids. The V segment lost 9 bases and the J segment 8 bases; nucleotides outside the gene matches: 15. CDR1 and CDR2 from the germline V gene are MNHNY and SVGAGI (reference sequence).

This clonotype was seen just once. The chain carries TRBV4-3 and TRBJ2-3; a possible D gene is TRBD2 (6 bases). V dropped 7 bases and J dropped 3 bases, with 23 bases sitting between them. This CDR3 has 17 amino acids. The germline CDR1 and CDR2 sequences are LGHNA and YSLEER. The CDR3 sequence: CASIQDAPSVRTDTQYF. The CDR3 nucleotides are TGCGCCAGCATCCAGGATGCGCCTAGCGTGAGAACAGATACGCAGTATTTT.

Worth noting for this clonotype: One end of the junction fails to match germline, which may point to a read error. The genes are TRBV28 and TRBJ2-7; 9 bases match TRBD2. CDR1 is MDHEN, CDR2 SYDVKM, per germline. The CDR3 covers 18 residues. CDR3 loop: CASSLPPGVAGDSHEQHF. The CDR3 nucleotides read TGTGCCAGCAGTTTGCCCCCTGGGGTAGCGGGAGACTCCCACGAGCAGCACTTC. Drawing the rest from reference TRBV28 and TRBJ2-7, the complete variable domain is DVKVTQSSRYLVKRTGEKVFLECVQDMDHENMFWYRQDPGLGLRLIYFSYDVKMKEKGDIPEGYSVSREKKERFSLILESASTNQTSMYLCASSLPPGVAGDSHEQHFGPGTRLTVT.

This clonotype was recorded once. Because the CDR3 is missing its conserved closing phenylalanine or tryptophan, this is likely a read error. The DNA is omitted, as the CDR3 cannot be located on it reliably, and the CDR3 follows TCRdb's listing. This chain uses TRBV29-1 with TRBJ2-7; the D call TRBD2 from the table was never checked on the DNA. CDR1 is SQVTM, CDR2 ANQGSEA, per germline. Inclusive of both ends, the CDR3 amounts to 11 amino acids. CDR3 in amino acids: CSARTSGMIFL.

The CDR3 protein is CANSALSYEQYF. In DNA form, the CDR3 reads TGTGCCAACAGCGCGCTATCCTACGAGCAGTACTTC. This sequence joins TRBV28 and TRBJ2-7; D is unresolved. V lost 10 bases to trimming and J lost 1 base, with 11 bases between them. Germline V lookup: CDR1 MDHEN, CDR2 SYDVKM. CDR3 length: 12 amino acids.

Concerning this clonotype: One end of the junction fails to match germline, which may point to a read error. The V and J genes are TRBV6-5 and TRBJ1-5; D may be TRBD1 (6 bases). CDR1 and CDR2 from the germline V gene are MNHEY and SVGAGI. The CDR3 has 17 amino acids. The CDR3 region is CTSSPGGGGRFNQPQHF. Here the CDR3 DNA reads TGTACCAGCAGCCCCGGCGGAGGGGGACGGTTTAATCAGCCCCAGCATTTT.

About this clonotype itself: Just one base apart from a much larger clone, this may be a read error. The rearrangement joins TRBV10-3 to TRBJ2-7; weak D call: TRBD2 (6 bases). Germline CDR1 reads ENHRY; CDR2 reads SYGVKD. CDR3 length equals 13 residues. The chain's CDR3 is CGISSGGATEQYF. As DNA, the CDR3 is TGTGGCATCAGCTCGGGCGGGGCGACGGAGCAGTACTTC.

Remarks on this clonotype: The junction departs from the called germline gene at one end, perhaps through a read error. J is TRBJ1-2 and V is TRBV12-3 or TRBV12-4; no clear D gene. This CDR3 spans 12 amino acids. CDR3 residues: CTSTITRRGYTF. The CDR3 DNA follows: TGTACCAGCACCATTACACGGCGTGGATACACCTTC.

This clonotype has just one count. This rearrangement joins TRBV4-1 to TRBJ2-5, with D possibly TRBD2 on 6 matching bases. Germline loops: CDR1 MGHRA, CDR2 YSYEKL. V gave up 1 base and J gave up 4 bases, with 19 bases separating them. This CDR3 is built from 17 residues. CDR3 protein: CASSQACGGVRGETQYF. CDR3 DNA: TGCGCCAGCAGCCAAGCGTGTGGAGGGGTTAGAGGAGAGACCCAGTACTTC.

In this sample, this clonotype turned up once. A read error may be the cause here, since a much bigger clone is one base away. The rearrangement links TRBV28 to TRBJ2-7; D perhaps matches TRBD2 (5 bases). The CDR3 spans 13 residues. Germline values: CDR1 MDHEN, CDR2 SYDVKM. V shed 6 bases and J shed 2 bases, with 11 bases lying between them. CDR3 residues: CASSDGETYEQYF. CDR3 nucleotide sequence: TGTGCCAGCAGCGACGGGGAAACCTACGAGCAGTACTTC.

As regards this clonotype: At one end, the junction sequence differs from germline, possibly due to a read error. V and J are TRBV5-4 and TRBJ1-1; 7 bases agree with TRBD1. Germline CDR1 SGHNT, CDR2 YYREEE (reference sequence). The CDR3 is 17 residues long. CDR3 in DNA: TGTGCCAGTAGCACTACAGGGGTTGCACTCGGGAACACTGACGCTTTCTTT. Protein product: CASSTTGVALGNTDAFF.

On this clonotype itself: A read error may explain this, as a much larger clone is one base away. This chain uses TRBV6-5 with TRBJ2-5; D unresolved. CDR1 and CDR2 from the germline V gene are MNHEY and SVGAGI. The CDR3 sequence is 16 residues long. Trimming left V 0 bases short and J 1 base short, with 12 bases between. The CDR3 nucleotides are TGTGCCAGCAGTTACTCGCAGAGGTGGTCCCAAGAGACCCAGTACTTC. Its translation: CASSYSQRWSQETQYF.

This clonotype occurred once. The chain employs TRBV6-1 and TRBJ2-1; D is perhaps TRBD1 or TRBD2 (5 bases each). Germline V gives CDR1 MNHNS, CDR2 SASEGT. This CDR3 region has 13 residues. Trimming pared 6 bases from V and 13 bases from J, leaving 19 bases between. The CDR3 reads CASSRMGVIDQFF. CDR3 bases: TGTGCCAGCAGCAGAATGGGGGTTATAGACCAGTTCTTC.

In the case of this clonotype: Because the CDR3 is missing its conserved closing phenylalanine or tryptophan, this is likely a read error. The chain employs TRBV10-3 and TRBJ1-5; 7 bases are shared with TRBD1. This CDR3 has 16 residues. CDR1 is ENHRY and CDR2 is SYGVKD in the germline V gene. CDR3 DNA: TGTACCATCGGAAGAGGGGGCGTCTCTGGCAATCAGCCCCAGCATCTT. This translates into CTIGRGGVSGNQPQHL.